This T cell receptor beta chain was identified during a study of T-cell memory formation after mild COVID-19. Study-level information: Each donor largely had its own TCR clusters.

Whole-study findings and limits: There was no confirmation that second-wave clones peaking on day 37 were SARS-CoV-2 specific. Pre-infection memory carried some responding clones, suggesting that cross-reactive memory joined. CD4+ contracting clones were mainly CM and EM; CD8+ ones, EMRA.

Trimming shortened V by 5 bases and J by 15 bases, and 17 bases separated the two germline ends. CDR3 length equals 12 residues. This clonotype was counted between two and nine times. What it binds is not known. TCRdb analysed the 5' RACE reads with MiXCR anew, one entry per CDR3 protein. The top ten hold 13% of the sample, which has 360,000 or so distinct CDR3 sequences, approximately 27% seen once. V usage is TRBV12-3 or TRBV12-4 and J usage is TRBJ1-5, with a possible D match to TRBD1 (5 bases). The sequenced material came from PBMCs or a T cell subset sorted from them (not recorded which). This receptor was taken from an adult woman who had mild COVID-19 (a few samples of this study predate the infection). Cell type and time point are not known. CDR3 sequence: CASSPEPTTAHF. The CDR3 bases are TGTGCCAGCAGTCCAGAACCCACGACAGCGCATTTT.